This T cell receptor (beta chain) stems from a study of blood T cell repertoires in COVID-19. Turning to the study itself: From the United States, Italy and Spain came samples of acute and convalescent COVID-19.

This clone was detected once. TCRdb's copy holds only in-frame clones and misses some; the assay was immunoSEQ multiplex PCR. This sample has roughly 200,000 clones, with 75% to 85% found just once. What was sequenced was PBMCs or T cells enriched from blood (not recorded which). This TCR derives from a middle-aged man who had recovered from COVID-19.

In nucleotides, the CDR3 is TGCGCCAGCAGCTTTGAGGGACAGGGGACGGGCGGCTACACCTTC. It codes for CASSFEGQGTGGYTF. The chain joins TRBV5-1 to TRBJ1-2; 10 bases align to TRBD1. V trimming: 2 bases; J trimming: 8 bases; junction bases outside the gene matches: 9. This CDR3 comprises 15 residues. Germline CDR1 and CDR2: SGHRS and YFSETQ.